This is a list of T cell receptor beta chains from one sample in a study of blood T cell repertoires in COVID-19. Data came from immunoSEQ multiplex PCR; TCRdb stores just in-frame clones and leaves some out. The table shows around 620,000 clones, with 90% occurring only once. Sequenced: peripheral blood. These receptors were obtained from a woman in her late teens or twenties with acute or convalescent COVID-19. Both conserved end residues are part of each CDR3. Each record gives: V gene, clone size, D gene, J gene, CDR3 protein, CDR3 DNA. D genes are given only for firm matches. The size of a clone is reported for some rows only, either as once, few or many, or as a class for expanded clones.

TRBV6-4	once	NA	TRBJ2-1	CASSDSAEGNEQFF	TGTGCCAGCAGTGACTCCGCGGAGGGGAATGAGCAGTTCTTC
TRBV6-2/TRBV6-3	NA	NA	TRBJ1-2	CASSYGNRGYTF	TGTGCCAGCAGTTACGGGAACAGGGGCTACACCTTC
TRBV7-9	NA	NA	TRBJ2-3	CASSPRDKDTQYF	TGTGCCAGCAGCCCAAGGGACAAAGATACGCAGTATTTT
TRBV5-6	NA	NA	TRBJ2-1	CASSLAGDYNEQFF	TGTGCCAGCAGCTTGGCGGGGGACTACAATGAGCAGTTCTTC
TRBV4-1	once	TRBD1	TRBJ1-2	CASSQVGTGAPYGYTF	TGCGCCAGCAGCCAAGTCGGGACAGGGGCCCCATATGGCTACACCTTC
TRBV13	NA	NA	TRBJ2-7	CASSTGLGEQYF	TGTGCCAGCAGCACGGGACTCGGCGAGCAGTACTTC
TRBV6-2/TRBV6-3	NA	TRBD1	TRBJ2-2	CASSLDRETGELFF	TGTGCCAGCAGTCTGGACAGGGAAACCGGGGAGCTGTTTTTT
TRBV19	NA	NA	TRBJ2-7	CASSEQGSYEQYF	TGTGCCAGTAGTGAACAGGGCTCCTACGAGCAGTACTTC
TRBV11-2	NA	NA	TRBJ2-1	CASDTGNYNEQFF	TGTGCCAGCGATACAGGAAACTACAATGAGCAGTTCTTC
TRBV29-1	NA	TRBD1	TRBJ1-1	CSGYRDREGEAFF	TGCAGCGGTTACCGGGACAGGGAAGGGGAAGCTTTCTTT
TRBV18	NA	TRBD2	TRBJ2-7	CASSPRHRLAIPYEQYF	TGTGCCAGCTCACCACGGCACCGACTAGCGATCCCCTACGAGCAGTACTTC
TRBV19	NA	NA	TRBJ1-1	CASSINPIGGTEAFF	TGTGCCAGTAGTATAAACCCTATCGGGGGGACTGAAGCTTTCTTT
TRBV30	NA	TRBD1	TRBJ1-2	CAWSVQGGSGYTF	TGTGCCTGGAGTGTGCAGGGGGGTAGCGGCTACACCTTC
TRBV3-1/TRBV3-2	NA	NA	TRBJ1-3	CASSQGAISGNTIYF	TGTGCCAGCAGCCAAGGTGCGATCTCTGGAAACACCATATATTTT
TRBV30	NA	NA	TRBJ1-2	CAWSVGTQANYGYTF	TGTGCCTGGAGTGTTGGGACTCAAGCTAACTATGGCTACACCTTC
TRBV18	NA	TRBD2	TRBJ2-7	CASSRTSGEQVREQYF	TGTGCCAGCTCACGGACTAGCGGGGAGCAAGTTCGGGAGCAGTACTTC
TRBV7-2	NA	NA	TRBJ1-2	CASSGPAAPNYGYTF	TGTGCCAGCAGTGGCCCCGCGGCTCCTAACTATGGCTACACCTTC
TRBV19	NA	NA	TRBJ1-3	CASSIVGNTIYF	TGTGCCAGTAGTATCGTCGGAAACACCATATATTTT
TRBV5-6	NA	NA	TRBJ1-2	CASSFSYGYTF	TGTGCCAGCAGCTTTAGCTATGGCTACACCTTC
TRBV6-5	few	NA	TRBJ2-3	CASSYSLTGPDTQYF	TGTGCCAGCAGTTACTCTTTAACAGGCCCAGATACGCAGTATTTT
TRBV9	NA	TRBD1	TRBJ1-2	CASSGRQGAHGYTF	TGTGCCAGCAGCGGGAGACAGGGGGCCCATGGCTACACCTTC
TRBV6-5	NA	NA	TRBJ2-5	CASARGMRETQYF	TGTGCCAGCGCCAGGGGTATGCGCGAGACCCAGTACTTC
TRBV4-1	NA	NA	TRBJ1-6	CASSQTRVSSYNSPLHF	TGCGCCAGCAGCCAAACTAGGGTGAGCTCCTATAATTCACCCCTCCACTTT
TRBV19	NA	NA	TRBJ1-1	CASSLREGEAFF	TGTGCCAGTAGTCTCCGGGAGGGGGAAGCTTTCTTT
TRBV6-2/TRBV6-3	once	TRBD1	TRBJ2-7	CASIPGDRRLKEQYF	TGTGCCAGCATCCCCGGGGACAGAAGATTAAAGGAGCAGTACTTC
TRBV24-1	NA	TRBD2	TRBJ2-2	CATSANSGGGTGELFF	TGTGCCACCAGCGCCAATAGCGGGGGTGGCACCGGGGAGCTGTTTTTT
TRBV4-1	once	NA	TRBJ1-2	CASSQFLGRANYGYTF	TGCGCCAGCAGCCAGTTTTTAGGGAGGGCCAACTATGGCTACACCTTC
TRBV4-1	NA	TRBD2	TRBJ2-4	CASSQDLGGSLAKNIQYF	TGCGCCAGCAGCCAAGATTTGGGGGGGTCCCTAGCCAAAAACATTCAGTACTTC
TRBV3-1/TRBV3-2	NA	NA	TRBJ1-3	CASSPRRTVSGNTIYF	TGTGCCAGCAGCCCAAGGAGGACAGTCTCTGGAAACACCATATATTTT
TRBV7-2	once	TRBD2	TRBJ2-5	CASSLGSGSGVRETQYF	TGTGCCAGCAGCTTAGGGTCCGGGAGCGGGGTGCGGGAGACCCAGTACTTC
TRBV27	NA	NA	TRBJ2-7	CASSLSSQSSYEQYF	TGTGCCAGCAGTTTATCCAGTCAGTCCTCCTACGAGCAGTACTTC
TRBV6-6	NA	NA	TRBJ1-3	CASVRDSGNTIYF	TGTGCCAGCGTGAGGGACTCTGGAAACACCATATATTTT
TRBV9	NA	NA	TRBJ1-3	CASSVQGTSGNTIYF	TGTGCCAGCAGCGTCCAGGGTACGAGCGGAAACACCATATATTTT
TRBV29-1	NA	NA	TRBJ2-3	CSVAQGGSTDTQYF	TGCAGCGTAGCACAGGGGGGGTCCACAGATACGCAGTATTTT
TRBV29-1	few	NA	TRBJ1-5	CSVGAGGNQPQHF	TGCAGCGTTGGGGCAGGGGGCAATCAGCCCCAGCATTTT
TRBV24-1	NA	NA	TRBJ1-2	CATSDSVANYGYTF	TGTGCCACCAGTGATTCGGTGGCTAACTATGGCTACACCTTC
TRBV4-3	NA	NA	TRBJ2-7	CASSQRQAYEQYF	TGCGCCAGCAGCCAAAGACAGGCCTACGAGCAGTACTTC
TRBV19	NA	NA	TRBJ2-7	CASTPGHNSYEQYF	TGTGCCAGTACCCCGGGACATAACTCCTACGAGCAGTACTTC
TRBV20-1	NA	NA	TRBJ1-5	CSASVHHSNQPQHF	TGCAGTGCTAGTGTACACCATAGCAATCAGCCCCAGCATTTT
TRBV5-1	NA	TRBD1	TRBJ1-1	CASRSDRVNTEAFF	TGCGCCAGCAGGAGCGACAGGGTGAACACTGAAGCTTTCTTT
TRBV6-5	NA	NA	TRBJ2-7	CASSFPGVSSYEQYF	TGTGCCAGCAGCTTCCCAGGGGTAAGCTCCTACGAGCAGTACTTC
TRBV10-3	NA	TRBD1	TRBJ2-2	CAISDPGTGVGELFF	TGTGCCATCAGTGACCCCGGGACAGGGGTCGGGGAGCTGTTTTTT
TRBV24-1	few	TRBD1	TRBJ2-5	CATSEWDRGSQETQYF	TGTGCCACCAGTGAGTGGGACAGGGGATCTCAAGAGACCCAGTACTTC
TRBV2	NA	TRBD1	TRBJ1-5	CASSSGTGWNNHQPQHF	TGTGCCAGCAGCTCCGGGACAGGCTGGAATAATCATCAGCCCCAGCATTTT
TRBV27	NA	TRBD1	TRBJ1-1	CASSLWTGRGVGTEAFF	TGTGCCAGCAGTCTATGGACAGGGAGAGGGGTGGGAACTGAAGCTTTCTTT
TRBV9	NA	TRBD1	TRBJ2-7	CASSVVGDSRLYEQYF	TGTGCCAGCAGCGTAGTAGGGGACAGCAGACTCTACGAGCAGTACTTC
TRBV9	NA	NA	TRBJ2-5	CASSPLGATQYF	TGTGCCAGCAGCCCTCTCGGAGCAACCCAGTACTTC
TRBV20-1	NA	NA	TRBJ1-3	CSARARDTIYF	TGCAGTGCTAGAGCGCGGGACACCATATATTTT